This T cell receptor beta chain was recovered during a study of blood T cell repertoires in COVID-19. Turning to the study itself: COVID-19 samples, acute and convalescent, were from the United States, Italy and Spain.

Concerning this clone: One end of the junction varies from germline; a read error may be responsible.

The CDR3 has 16 amino acids. Germline V gene sequence: CDR1 WNHNN, CDR2 SYGVQD (reference sequence). Original processing methods: Amplification with reference gene primers provided the estimates of nucleated cell counts. Sequencing used immunoSEQ multiplex PCR; TCRdb keeps in-frame clones, though not all of them. V and J calls and clone size are copied from that table; D and trimming were computed from the DNA. The sample lists nearly 110,000 clones, about four fifths occurring once. The chain uses TRBV10-1 and TRBJ1-1, with 9 bases matching TRBD1. The TCR was taken from a man between 65 and 85 years old with acute or convalescent COVID-19. The sequencing sample was made of peripheral blood. The CDR3 loop is CASSESPGTGNTETFF. The CDR3 DNA reads TGCGCCAGCAGTGAGTCTCCCGGGACAGGGAACACTGAAACTTTCTTT.